These 14 T cell receptor beta chains were sequenced from one sample in a study of blood T cell repertoires in COVID-19. TCRdb's copy holds only in-frame clones and misses some; the assay was immunoSEQ multiplex PCR. Among fewer than 140,000 clones listed, under 85% were seen once. The sample was peripheral blood. The receptors come from a woman aged 55-69 years with acute or convalescent COVID-19.

This chain uses TRBV25-1 with TRBJ1-4; D is unclear. This CDR3 spans 14 amino acids. V gave up 6 bases and J gave up 6 bases, with 14 bases separating them. Germline assignment: CDR1 MGHDK and CDR2 SYGVNS. Here the CDR3 DNA reads TGTGCCAGCAGCTCGGTTTGGGCTGATGAAAAACTGTTTTTT. As protein: CASSSVWADEKLFF.

V usage is TRBV21-1 and J usage is TRBJ2-5; TRBD2, the table's D call, was not compared with the DNA. TRBV21-1 is described as a pseudogene. The CDR3 has 14 amino acids. This CDR3 is CASRAGRVLETQYF. In DNA form, the CDR3 reads TGTGCCAGCAGAGCGGGTCGGGTCCTGGAGACCCAGTACTTC.

This clone was seen once. V and J are TRBV11-3 and TRBJ1-1; D might be TRBD1 (6 bases). V shed 1 base and J shed 2 bases, with 14 bases lying between them. This CDR3 comprises 16 residues. Germline assignment: CDR1 SGHNT and CDR2 YENEEA. The DNA for the CDR3 is TGTGCCAGCAGCTTAGGCGGGGGCCGGGCCAACACTGAAGCTTTCTTT. Its protein product is CASSLGGGRANTEAFF.

This clone was seen only a few times. The likely explanation is a read error, given a far larger clone one base away. The genes are TRBV2 and TRBJ1-2; D may be TRBD1 (6 bases). Trimming left V 5 bases short and J 5 bases short, with 6 bases between. Looked up from germline, CDR1 is SNHLY and CDR2 is FYNNEI. The CDR3 has 11 residues. The chain's CDR3 is CASSTGYGYTF. The CDR3 region has the DNA TGTGCCAGCAGTACAGGGTATGGCTACACCTTC.

The chain couples TRBV10-3 to TRBJ2-1, with D maybe TRBD1 (6 bases). This CDR3 is built from 12 residues. Germline lookup yields CDR1 ENHRY and CDR2 SYGVKD. V dropped 6 bases and J dropped 8 bases, with 11 bases sitting between them. This chain's CDR3 is CAIRQGNDEQFF. CDR3 DNA sequence: TGTGCCATCAGACAGGGTAACGATGAGCAGTTCTTC.

This chain connects TRBV5-6 to TRBJ1-1, with D possibly matching TRBD1 (5 bases). The CDR3 spans 19 residues. V gave up 2 bases and J gave up 1 base, with 24 bases separating them. Germline V gene lookup returns CDR1 SGHDT and CDR2 YYEEEE. The CDR3 DNA follows: TGTGCCAGCAGCTTTTATTTTAGGGGTTTAAGGGCCAGGAACACTGAAGCTTTCTTT. This codes for CASSFYFRGLRARNTEAFF. The whole variable domain, remainder taken from reference TRBV5-6 and TRBJ1-1, is DAGVTQSPTHLIKTRGQQVTLRCSPKSGHDTVSWYQQALGQGPQFIFQYYEEEERQRGNFPDRFSGHQFPNYSSELNVNALLLGDSALYLCASSFYFRGLRARNTEAFFGQGTRLTVV.

The V call is TRBV5-1, the J call TRBJ1-3, with a weak D call TRBD1 (5 bases). The CDR3 has 15 amino acids. V dropped 1 base and J dropped 5 bases, with 13 bases sitting between them. Germline V gives CDR1 SGHRS, CDR2 YFSETQ. CDR3 coding DNA: TGCGCCAGCAGCTTGATTTCAGGGATCCGAAACACCATATATTTT. Translated: CASSLISGIRNTIYF.

This clone was counted between two and nine times. The rearrangement uses TRBV2 and TRBJ1-2, with D possibly being TRBD1 (6 bases). Germline V gene data show CDR1 as SNHLY and CDR2 as FYNNEI. V lost 3 bases, J lost 13 bases, and 18 bases lay in between. This CDR3 has 13 residues. The CDR3 reads CASSDWTATGGTF. In DNA, the CDR3 is TGTGCCAGCAGTGATTGGACAGCTACCGGCGGCACCTTC. Together with reference TRBV2 and TRBJ1-2, the CDR3 gives the full variable domain: EPEVTQTPSHQVTQMGQEVILRCVPISNHLYFYWYRQILGQKVEFLVSFYNNEISEKSEIFDDQFSVERPDGSNFTLKIRSTKLEDSAMYFCASSDWTATGGTFGSGTRLTVV.

The genes are TRBV6-5 and TRBJ2-7, with 10 bases fitting TRBD1. This CDR3 spans 15 amino acids. The J segment lost 5 bases and the V segment lost 4 bases, leaving 8 bases of the junction unmatched. Germline lookup yields CDR1 MNHEY and CDR2 SVGAGI. CDR3 DNA sequence: TGTGCCAGCAGTTCCACCGGGACAGGGGACCACGAGCAGTACTTC. This encodes CASSSTGTGDHEQYF.

On this clone: Distinct nucleotide sequences in the sample also encode this CDR3. The chain is built from TRBV6-5 and TRBJ1-1; no clear D gene. From germline, CDR1 is MNHEY and CDR2 SVGAGI. The V end lost 3 bases, the J end lost 5 bases, and 7 bases lay between the germline ends. The CDR3 totals 12 residues. The DNA for the CDR3 is TGTGCCAGCAGTTATGGAGGAACTGAAGCTTTCTTT. This encodes CASSYGGTEAFF.

The chain is built from TRBV27 and TRBJ2-7, with D perhaps TRBD2 (6 bases). V was trimmed by 6 bases and J by 5 bases, leaving 20 bases between them. Germline V gene sequence: CDR1 MNHEY, CDR2 SMNVEV (reference sequence). This CDR3 has 15 residues. The CDR3 loop is CASSPLAGGANEQYF. In nucleotides, the CDR3 is TGTGCCAGCAGCCCTCTCGCGGGCGGGGCCAACGAGCAGTACTTC.

In regard to this clone: Other DNA sequences from this sample encode an identical CDR3 as well. This chain links TRBV5-1 with TRBJ2-1, with 13 bases fitting TRBD2. The J segment lost 0 bases and the V segment lost 2 bases, leaving 5 bases of the junction unmatched. This CDR3 region has 18 residues. Germline V gene data show CDR1 as SGHRS and CDR2 as YFSETQ. CDR3 region: CASSFTSGGASSYNEQFF. The CDR3 DNA follows: TGCGCCAGCAGCTTTACTAGCGGGGGGGCCAGCTCCTACAATGAGCAGTTCTTC.

V is TRBV6-6 and J is TRBJ2-3; possibly TRBD1 for D (5 bases). CDR1 is MNHNY and CDR2 is SVGAGI in the germline V gene (reference sequence). Trimming shortened V by 0 bases and J by 7 bases, and 11 bases separated the two germline ends. CDR3 size: 14 residues. CDR3 protein: CASSYSQGSNTQYF. CDR3 DNA: TGTGCCAGCAGTTACTCGCAGGGCTCAAATACGCAGTATTTT.

V gene TRBV6-4 combines with J gene TRBJ1-2, with 8 positions matching TRBD1. Germline CDR1 MRHNA, CDR2 SNTAGT. V gave up 6 bases and J gave up 4 bases; unmatched junction bases: 4. The length of the CDR3 is 13 residues. CDR3: CASSDRGGYGYTF. DNA of the CDR3: TGTGCCAGCAGCGACAGGGGAGGCTATGGCTACACCTTC.